Reported below is one T cell receptor (beta chain). Its specificity is not known. The junction departs from germline at one end; a sequencing error may be responsible. With 60 Vbeta and 13 Jbeta primers, the PCR was carried out. The table came from immunoSEQ multiplex PCR; TCRdb's copy has only in-frame clones and leaves some out. Altogether fewer than 200,000 clones are present, around four fifths being singletons, with the ten largest covering over 1%. Germline CDR1 is MNHEY and CDR2 is SVGAGI. The CDR3 totals 13 residues. The data were obtained in a study of cytomegalovirus exposure and HLA in healthy donors. Across the whole study: HLA-typed donors were the source of 80 million to 90 million unique TCRs, which an early data release held. The study's findings and limits: In vitro checks showed that a few CMV-associated chains really do target CMV antigens. Indistinguishable V segments, including TRBV6-2 and TRBV6-3, were excluded.

The sequencing input was PBMCs. The V call is TRBV6-5, the J call TRBJ2-7, with a tentative D call TRBD1 (5 bases). This clonotype originated in a woman aged 50 to 60 in good health and CMV-seronegative. The CDR3 reads CASSYSVGQEPYF. Written as DNA, the CDR3 is TGTGCCAGCAGTTACTCGGTGGGGCAGGAGCCGTACTTC.